Following are 5 T cell receptor beta chains from one sample sequenced in a study of T cells in Graves' hyperthyroidism and ophthalmopathy. RNA transcripts were the template for amplifying TCR beta CDR3 regions. Primed by the HTBI set, a first-round RT-PCR was run on the TCR CDR3. TCRdb reanalysed the multiplex PCR reads using MiXCR and keeps one entry per CDR3 protein. This table has around 570,000 distinct CDR3 sequences, about 20% appearing once. The sequenced material came from blood. The receptors were sampled from a middle-aged man with Graves' ophthalmopathy.

This clonotype was counted at least ten times. V is TRBV2 and J is TRBJ2-5, with TRBD2 matching 7 bases. Germline V gene lookup returns CDR1 SNHLY and CDR2 FYNNEI. The trim removed 7 bases at V and 6 bases at J, leaving 14 bases unmatched. The CDR3 runs to 15 residues. In nucleotides, the CDR3 is TGTGCCAGCACCCCGGAGGGGCGGGAGCGAAAGACCCAGTACTTC. This codes for CASTPEGRERKTQYF.

In this sample, this clonotype turned up many times. The chain carries TRBV12-5 and TRBJ2-3, with D unresolved. Looked up from germline, CDR1 is LGHNT and CDR2 is FRNRAP. The CDR3 loop spans 17 amino acids. Trimming removed 4 bases from V and 4 bases from J, with 21 bases in between. Written as DNA, the CDR3 is TGTGCTAGTGGTTCATTGACGACCCCCTCAGGCCCAGATACGCAGTATTTT. Protein product: CASGSLTTPSGPDTQYF.

This clonotype turned up a few times. The genes are TRBV15 and TRBJ2-1; D possibly uses TRBD1 or TRBD2 (5 bases each). Germline CDR1 LNHNV, CDR2 YYDKDF (reference sequence). The CDR3 runs to 14 residues. V was pared by 1 base and J by 4 bases, with 8 bases between. The CDR3 is CATSRVGEYNEQFF. CDR3 coding DNA: TGTGCCACCAGCAGAGTGGGGGAGTACAATGAGCAGTTCTTC.

This clonotype was detected once. The V call is TRBV19, the J call TRBJ1-2, with 7 bases aligning to TRBD1. After removal of 4 bases from V and 0 bases from J, the junction contained 5 bases not matched to a gene. CDR1 is LNHDA and CDR2 is SQIVND in the germline V gene (reference sequence). The CDR3 is made up of 15 amino acids. DNA for the CDR3: TGTGCCAGTAGTACGCGACAGGGAGCTAACTATGGCTACACCTTC. It specifies CASSTRQGANYGYTF. The whole variable domain, remainder taken from reference TRBV19 and TRBJ1-2, is DGGITQSPKYLFRKEGQNVTLSCEQNLNHDAMYWYRQDPGQGLRLIYYSQIVNDFQKGDIAEGYSVSREKKESFPLTVTSAQKNPTAFYLCASSTRQGANYGYTFGSGTRLTVV.

The chain employs TRBV12-3 or TRBV12-4 and TRBJ1-4; D remains ambiguous. The CDR3 runs 13 residues. Trimming took off 3 bases at V and 7 bases at J, with 9 bases between the two ends. As DNA, the CDR3 is TGTGCCAGCAGTTTCGGTTTGTCTGAAAAACTGTTTTTT. It yields the protein CASSFGLSEKLFF.